Described below is a single TCR beta chain sequence and its context. The target antigen is unknown. This entry belongs to a study of cytotoxic CD8 clonotypes in ibrutinib-treated CLL. Overall study context: Response was recorded as partial in 25 or so patients and complete in 2; at median around 68 months, approximately 14 remained remitted and some 12 had progressed. Each sample contained, on average, around 250,000 productive templates and 94,000 or so productive rearrangements. Whole-study findings and limits: Public clonotypes proved infrequent, and on treatment they shrank or remained steady.

After removal of 8 bases from V and 6 bases from J, the junction contained 9 bases not matched to a gene. The CDR3 extends over 13 amino acids. Germline V gene lookup returns CDR1 LNHDA and CDR2 SQIVND (reference sequence). Method: immunoSEQ multiplex PCR; TCRdb's copy keeps in-frame clones and lacks some. The sample lists about 89,000 clones; about 78% were seen once. The origin of this receptor is a human donor with chronic lymphocytic leukemia. Sequencing used PBMCs, obtained after 12 months of ibrutinib treatment. The rearrangement uses TRBV19 and TRBJ2-7; 8 nucleotides match TRBD1. CDR3 bases: TGTGCCAGTTCCTTTGGACAGGGTACCGAGCAGTACTTC. It specifies CASSFGQGTEQYF.